This T cell receptor (beta chain) was sequenced in a study of beta chain features in type 1 diabetes. Investigators reverse transcribed all isolated RNA, so they sequenced expressed TCRB transcripts. Clones were sequenced by immunoSEQ multiplex PCR, and TCRdb holds only the in-frame ones, with some missing. The sample has 300,000 or so clones; roughly 8% are singletons. Only a few counts were recorded for this clone. Germline CDR1 and CDR2: LNHNV and YYDKDF (reference sequence). The CDR3 runs to 11 residues. The V end lost 5 bases, the J end lost 9 bases, and 11 bases lay between the germline ends. The sequenced sample was central memory CD4+ T cells from blood. This chain connects TRBV15 to TRBJ2-7; possibly TRBD1 or TRBD2 for D (5 bases each). The sequence was obtained from a woman between 18 and 29 years old in good health. The CDR3 DNA reads TGTGCCACCAGCTCAGGGACCGGGCAGTACTTC. This sequence encodes CATSSGTGQYF. Variable domain in full (rest from reference TRBV15 and TRBJ2-7): DAMVIQNPRYQVTQFGKPVTLSCSQTLNHNVMYWYQQKSSQAPKLLFHYYDKDFNNEADTPDNFQSRRPNTSFCFLDIRSPGLGDTAMYLCATSSGTGQYFGPGTRLTVT.